A selection of T cell receptor beta chains follows, all from one sample in a study of blood T cell repertoires in COVID-19. TCRdb's copy holds only in-frame clones and misses some; the assay was immunoSEQ multiplex PCR. The table has tens of thousands of clones, around 81% seen once. Sequenced input: peripheral blood. These TCRs come from an older woman with active or convalescent COVID-19. Both conserved end residues are part of each CDR3. The order of the fields is V gene, clone size, J gene, D gene, CDR3 protein, CDR3 DNA. The D gene is left open where the match is weak. Clone sizes are given selectively: once, few, many, or a class where the clone is expanded.

TRBV18	NA	TRBJ1-4	NA	CASSPSRGREKLFF	TGTGCCAGCTCACCAAGCAGGGGCCGCGAAAAACTGTTTTTT
TRBV24-1	NA	TRBJ2-1	NA	CATSEPQEIKKFF	TGTGCCACCAGTGAACCACAGGAAATAAAGAAGTTCTTC
TRBV6-5	NA	TRBJ1-2	NA	CASSYSPRSYGYTF	TGTGCCAGCAGTTACTCCCCCAGGTCCTATGGCTACACCTTC
TRBV5-1	NA	TRBJ1-2	TRBD1	CASSSQQGYGYTF	TGCGCCAGCAGCTCCCAACAGGGGTATGGCTACACCTTC
TRBV19	NA	TRBJ1-1	NA	CASRDTGYTEAFF	TGTGCCAGTAGAGATACAGGGTACACTGAAGCTTTCTTT
TRBV7-2	NA	TRBJ1-6	NA	CASSHPVTAGVVQF	TGTGCCAGCAGCCACCCAGTGACGGCCGGAGTTGTCCAATTT
TRBV3-1/TRBV3-2	NA	TRBJ1-2	TRBD1	CASSRTVTGKDYGYTF	TGTGCCAGCAGCCGCACGGTGACAGGGAAGGACTATGGCTACACCTTC
TRBV20-1	NA	TRBJ1-2	NA	CSATTGTGYTF	TGCAGTGCTACCACAGGGACCGGCTACACCTTC
TRBV7-9	NA	TRBJ1-2	NA	CASSSGVNYGYTF	TGTGCCAGCTCGTCCGGGGTTAACTATGGCTACACCTTC
TRBV29-1	NA	TRBJ1-1	TRBD1	CSVRDSSPEAFF	TGCAGCGTAAGGGACAGCTCTCCGGAAGCTTTCTTT
TRBV6-2/TRBV6-3	NA	TRBJ1-2	TRBD1	CASSSPGQGDYGYTF	TGTGCCAGCAGTTCTCCGGGACAGGGGGACTATGGCTACACCTTC
TRBV7-2	NA	TRBJ2-1	TRBD2	CASSFSGAGSYNEQFF	TGTGCCAGCAGCTTTAGCGGGGCCGGCTCCTACAATGAGCAGTTCTTC
TRBV3-1/TRBV3-2	NA	TRBJ2-2	NA	CASSQNRDSGELFF	TGTGCCAGCAGCCAAAACAGGGATTCCGGGGAGCTGTTTTTT
TRBV15	once	TRBJ2-7	TRBD1	CATSDPTGSDEQYF	TGTGCCACCAGCGACCCGACAGGGTCGGACGAGCAGTACTTC
TRBV5-1	NA	TRBJ1-2	TRBD1	CASSLGQGPSYRYTF	TGCGCCAGCAGCTTGGGACAGGGCCCCAGCTATCGCTACACCTTC
TRBV3-1/TRBV3-2	NA	TRBJ1-2	NA	CASSQSGADYGYTF	TGTGCCAGCAGCCAGTCAGGGGCCGACTATGGCTACACCTTC
TRBV2	few	TRBJ2-2	TRBD1	CASKEPGQGSTGELFF	TGTGCCAGCAAAGAACCGGGACAGGGAAGTACCGGGGAGCTGTTTTTT
TRBV6-2/TRBV6-3	NA	TRBJ2-2	NA	CASSYRRGGRPGELFF	TGTGCCAGCAGTTACCGGAGGGGGGGGAGGCCCGGGGAGCTGTTTTTT
TRBV20-1	NA	TRBJ2-5	TRBD1	CSASRTGPETQYF	TGCAGTGCTAGTCGGACAGGCCCAGAGACCCAGTACTTC
TRBV7-2	NA	TRBJ1-5	NA	CASSPHLAQPQHF	TGTGCCAGCAGCCCCCACCTGGCTCAGCCCCAGCATTTT
TRBV6-2/TRBV6-3	NA	TRBJ1-6	NA	CASSYLTGVNSPLHF	TGTGCCAGCAGTTACCTGACCGGGGTGAATTCACCCCTCCACTTT
TRBV13	NA	TRBJ2-3	NA	CASRSRISAITDTQYF	TGTGCCAGCAGGTCGCGCATTTCCGCAATCACAGATACGCAGTATTTT
TRBV9	NA	TRBJ2-7	NA	CASSISGQSYEQYF	TGTGCCAGCAGCATATCCGGACAGTCCTACGAGCAGTACTTC
TRBV18	NA	TRBJ1-5	NA	CASSPNVGLNQPQHF	TGTGCCAGCTCACCCAATGTTGGGCTTAATCAGCCCCAGCATTTT
TRBV10-3	NA	TRBJ2-2	TRBD1	CAIGQVMANTGELFF	TGTGCCATCGGACAGGTCATGGCGAACACCGGGGAGCTGTTTTTT
TRBV18	NA	TRBJ1-4	NA	CASSRRTATNEKLFF	TGTGCCAGCTCACGACGGACAGCTACTAATGAAAAACTGTTTTTT
TRBV13	NA	TRBJ2-1	NA	CASSSNVDEQFF	TGTGCCAGCAGCTCCAACGTAGATGAGCAGTTCTTC
TRBV2	NA	TRBJ1-1	TRBD1	CASSQTGDGGTEAFF	TGTGCCAGCAGTCAGACAGGGGATGGTGGCACTGAAGCTTTCTTT
TRBV28	NA	TRBJ2-1	TRBD1	CASRAGQGSYNEQFF	TGTGCCAGCAGGGCGGGACAGGGCTCCTACAATGAGCAGTTCTTC
TRBV15	NA	TRBJ2-3	TRBD1	CATSREMDRAGTDTQYF	TGTGCCACCAGCAGAGAAATGGACAGGGCGGGGACAGATACGCAGTATTTT
TRBV21-1	once	TRBJ2-3	NA	CASSKNQLVDTQYF	TGTGCCAGCAGCAAAAATCAACTAGTCGATACGCAGTATTTT
TRBV5-5	NA	TRBJ2-1	NA	CASSLGVGAGYNEQFF	TGTGCCAGCAGCTTGGGGGTAGGGGCCGGCTACAATGAGCAGTTCTTC
TRBV7-2	NA	TRBJ2-5	NA	CASRSTAGPGETQYF	TGTGCCAGCAGGTCAACCGCGGGACCAGGAGAGACCCAGTACTTC
TRBV7-2	NA	TRBJ1-1	NA	CASSLDRVNTEAFF	TGTGCCAGCAGCTTAGACAGGGTGAACACTGAAGCTTTCTTT
TRBV7-2	few	TRBJ2-2	TRBD1	CASSLTGGETGELFF	TGTGCCAGCAGCCTGACAGGGGGAGAAACCGGGGAGCTGTTTTTT
TRBV5-5	NA	TRBJ2-2	TRBD2	CASSPRRTSGSTGELFF	TGTGCCAGCAGCCCTAGGCGGACTAGCGGTTCCACCGGGGAGCTGTTTTTT
TRBV7-9	NA	TRBJ1-1	NA	CASSWDTPNTEAFF	TGTGCCAGCAGCTGGGACACGCCGAACACTGAAGCTTTCTTT
TRBV3-1/TRBV3-2	NA	TRBJ2-1	TRBD2	CASSQVTTSGAHEQFF	TGTGCCAGCAGCCAAGTGACCACTAGCGGCGCCCATGAGCAGTTCTTC
TRBV2	once	TRBJ1-2	NA	CASSFYKGAESGYTF	TGTGCCAGCAGTTTTTACAAAGGGGCAGAGAGTGGCTACACCTTC
TRBV6-5	many	TRBJ1-1	NA	CASRAPGDLTEAFF	TGTGCCAGCAGGGCCCCGGGGGACCTCACTGAAGCTTTCTTT
TRBV6-6	NA	TRBJ1-2	NA	CASSNSASGGYTF	TGTGCCAGCAGCAACAGTGCCTCGGGGGGCTACACCTTC
TRBV25-1	once	TRBJ1-1	TRBD1	CASKISGTGGEAFF	TGTGCCAGCAAAATCTCCGGGACAGGAGGCGAAGCTTTCTTT
TRBV18	NA	TRBJ2-5	TRBD1	CASSPGTDQETQYF	TGTGCCAGCTCACCCGGGACAGACCAAGAGACCCAGTACTTC
TRBV5-1	NA	TRBJ2-1	NA	CASSLGGGGEYNEQFF	TGCGCCAGCAGCTTGGGTGGCGGCGGAGAATACAATGAGCAGTTCTTC
TRBV3-1/TRBV3-2	NA	TRBJ2-5	TRBD2	CASSHRGTLAGPRGTQYF	TGTGCCAGCAGCCATAGGGGCACACTAGCGGGGCCCCGGGGGACCCAGTACTTC
TRBV2	NA	TRBJ2-2	NA	CASSVGQGGNTGELFF	TGTGCCAGCAGTGTCGGGCAGGGGGGGAACACCGGGGAGCTGTTTTTT
TRBV18	NA	TRBJ2-3	NA	CASSLEGIASTDTQYF	TGTGCCAGCTCACTAGAGGGAATCGCTAGCACAGATACGCAGTATTTT
TRBV28	NA	TRBJ1-2	NA	CASRLLTGVGYTF	TGTGCCAGCAGATTGTTAACAGGAGTAGGCTACACCTTC
TRBV2	few	TRBJ2-7	TRBD1	CASSLLENRGEQYF	TGTGCCAGCAGCCTATTAGAGAACAGGGGCGAGCAGTACTTC
TRBV27	NA	TRBJ2-2	TRBD2	CASRRGTGELFF	TGTGCCAGCAGGCGGGGGACCGGGGAGCTGTTTTTT
TRBV19	NA	TRBJ2-2	TRBD2	CARGQLAGGRAGELFF	TGTGCCAGGGGCCAACTGGCGGGGGGGCGGGCCGGGGAGCTGTTTTTT
TRBV7-2	NA	TRBJ2-5	TRBD2	CASSLGSRGDQETQYF	TGTGCCAGCAGCTTAGGATCCCGGGGGGACCAAGAGACCCAGTACTTC
TRBV4-1	NA	TRBJ1-4	NA	CASSQGAVATNEKLFF	TGCGCCAGCAGCCAAGGGGCAGTTGCAACTAATGAAAAACTGTTTTTT
TRBV7-2	NA	TRBJ1-5	NA	CASSYSGLPPSQPQHF	TGTGCCAGCAGCTACAGTGGACTGCCCCCGAGTCAGCCCCAGCATTTT
TRBV9	NA	TRBJ1-4	NA	CASSVGGRATNEKLFF	TGTGCCAGCAGCGTAGGGGGCCGTGCAACTAATGAAAAACTGTTTTTT
TRBV10-3	NA	TRBJ2-2	TRBD1	CAIGTGSGELFF	TGTGCCATCGGGACAGGTTCCGGGGAGCTGTTTTTT
TRBV27	few	TRBJ2-2	NA	CASRFDRDSTGELFF	TGTGCCAGCAGATTCGACAGGGACTCAACCGGGGAGCTGTTTTTT